A single sample is the source of the 17 T cell receptor beta chains below, sequenced in a study of cytomegalovirus exposure and HLA in healthy donors. 60 Vbeta and 13 Jbeta primers were used in PCR. Generated by immunoSEQ multiplex PCR, the TCRdb table keeps only in-frame clones and is missing some. The sample contains fewer than 250,000 clones, roughly 77% of which appear only once. The sample taken for sequencing was PBMCs. Receptors were obtained from a male donor in good health and CMV-seropositive.

A few counts support this clone. The CDR3 here is CASSVDDRLNTEAFF. For the CDR3, the DNA is TGTGCCAGCAGCGTAGACGACAGACTGAACACTGAAGCTTTCTTT. The chain recombines TRBV9 with TRBJ1-1; D is perhaps TRBD1 (5 bases). The CDR3 sequence is 15 residues long. CDR1 SGDLS and CDR2 YYNGEE come from the germline V gene. V was shortened by 0 bases and J by 0 bases, with 9 bases between the two germline ends.

The V gene is TRBV29-1, the J gene TRBJ1-2; TRBD1 matches 8 bases. V lost 7 bases, J lost 1 base, and 5 bases stayed unmatched. CDR1 is SQVTM, CDR2 ANQGSEA, per germline. The CDR3 loop spans 13 amino acids. CDR3 nucleotides: TGCAGCGGGGGACAGGCCGATAACTATGGCTACACCTTC. It encodes CSGGQADNYGYTF.

The genes are TRBV14 and TRBJ1-1; maybe TRBD1 (5 bases). The V end lost 0 bases, the J end lost 3 bases, and 17 bases lay between the germline ends. The CDR3 has 17 amino acids. Germline V gives CDR1 SGHDN, CDR2 FVKESK. The CDR3 nucleotides read TGTGCCAGCAGCCAAGACGGGGACTCCTTTATGGACACTGAAGCTTTCTTT. Amino acids: CASSQDGDSFMDTEAFF.

In its sample, this clone was seen a few times. This chain joins TRBV7-9 and TRBJ1-5; TRBD1 matches 7 bases. Germline V gene data show CDR1 as SEHNR and CDR2 as FQNEAQ (reference sequence). Trimming at V came to 0 bases and at J to 3 bases, leaving 2 bases not matched to a gene. The CDR3 loop spans 15 amino acids. The DNA of the CDR3 is TGTGCCAGCAGCTTAGCGGGGACAGCCAATCAGCCCCAGCATTTT. As protein: CASSLAGTANQPQHF.

The genes are TRBV7-3 and TRBJ1-2, with 7 bases identical to TRBD1. The CDR3 sequence is 13 residues long. Germline CDR1 reads SGHTA; CDR2 reads FQGTGA. V was clipped by 5 bases and J by 4 bases; unmatched bases: 4. This CDR3 is CASSQGQSYGYTF. DNA of the CDR3: TGTGCCAGCAGCCAGGGACAGAGCTATGGCTACACCTTC.

In DNA, the CDR3 is TGTGCCAGCACCCCGGGGACAGGGGGCAATCAGCCCCAGCATTTT. Protein product: CASTPGTGGNQPQHF. This chain connects TRBV7-2 to TRBJ1-5; 10 positions match TRBD1. This CDR3 contains 15 residues. CDR1 and CDR2 from the germline V gene are SGHTA and FQGNSA. Trimming cost V 7 bases and J 2 bases; bases outside gene matches: 5.

The J gene is TRBJ1-1, the V gene TRBV18; D remains unclear. Germline V lookup: CDR1 KGHSH, CDR2 LQKENI. This CDR3 has 15 residues. Trimming left V 2 bases short and J 3 bases short, with 13 bases between. The CDR3 here is CASSPDQVRDTEAFF. The DNA of the CDR3 is TGTGCCAGCTCACCAGATCAGGTCAGAGACACTGAAGCTTTCTTT.

The V gene is TRBV7-2, the J gene TRBJ2-2; 16 bases map to TRBD2. The CDR3 loop spans 18 amino acids. Germline lookup yields CDR1 SGHTA and CDR2 FQGNSA. Germline trimming cut 6 bases from V and 5 bases from J; bases unmatched to any gene: 9. For the CDR3, the DNA is TGTGCCAGCAGACGGGGACTAGCGGGAGGGCCCGGGACCGGGGAGCTGTTTTTT. It translates to CASRRGLAGGPGTGELFF.

CDR3 coding DNA: TGTGCCAGCAGCGTAAGCTTCCTAGCGAGCCTGGACGAGCAGTACTTC. Amino acids: CASSVSFLASLDEQYF. This sequence joins TRBV9 and TRBJ2-7; possibly TRBD2 for D (6 bases). CDR3 length equals 16 residues. CDR1 SGDLS and CDR2 YYNGEE come from the germline V gene. The V end was cut by 1 base, the J end by 5 bases, with 19 bases between.

This sequence joins TRBV9 and TRBJ1-4, with 9 positions matching TRBD1. CDR1 and CDR2 from the germline V gene are SGDLS and YYNGEE. This CDR3 has 15 residues. V lost 0 bases and J lost 8; bases outside the gene matches: 5. CDR3 in DNA: TGTGCCAGCAGCGTAGGCCCCGGGACAGGGGAAAAACTGTTTTTT. Translation gives CASSVGPGTGEKLFF. The full variable domain, in which reference TRBV9 and TRBJ1-4 provide the parts outside the CDR3, is DSGVTQTPKHLITATGQRVTLRCSPRSGDLSVYWYQQSLDQGLQFLIQYYNGEERAKGNILERFSAQQFPDLHSELNLSSLELGDSALYFCASSVGPGTGEKLFFGSGTQLSVL.

The chain joins TRBV6-5 to TRBJ2-7, with D possibly matching TRBD1 (5 bases). Trimming removed 5 bases from V and 0 bases from J, with 11 bases in between. Looked up from germline, CDR1 is MNHEY and CDR2 is SVGAGI. This CDR3 spans 14 amino acids. The CDR3 reads CASSPDRLSYEQYF. The DNA for the CDR3 is TGTGCCAGCAGTCCTGACAGACTCTCCTACGAGCAGTACTTC.

This clone has a handful of counts. V usage is TRBV4-3 and J usage is TRBJ1-2, with D possibly being TRBD1 (5 bases). V was pared by 3 bases and J by 1 base, with 6 bases between. From germline, CDR1 is LGHNA and CDR2 YSLEER. CDR3 size: 13 residues. The CDR3 loop reads CASSQGLNYGYTF. The DNA of the CDR3 is TGCGCCAGCAGCCAGGGACTTAACTATGGCTACACCTTC.

This clone was counted between two and nine times. V and J are TRBV7-9 and TRBJ2-6; no definite D call. Germline V gene lookup returns CDR1 SEHNR and CDR2 FQNEAQ (reference sequence). The CDR3 is 13 amino acids. Trimming shortened V by 5 bases and J by 2 bases, and 4 bases separated the two germline ends. The CDR3: CASSQAGANVLTF. The DNA of the CDR3 is TGTGCCAGCAGCCAGGCTGGGGCCAACGTCCTGACTTTC.

V and J are TRBV15 and TRBJ2-1, with TRBD2 identical over 7 bases. The CDR3 is made up of 15 amino acids. Germline loops: CDR1 LNHNV, CDR2 YYDKDF (reference sequence). Trimming removed 5 bases from V and 8 bases from J; junction bases left unmatched: 12. The CDR3 region is CATSPIGGRRDEQFF. CDR3 bases: TGTGCCACCAGCCCCATCGGCGGGAGACGGGATGAGCAGTTCTTC.

This clone was picked up one time. This chain uses TRBV10-3 with TRBJ2-1; possibly TRBD2 for D (6 bases). The germline V and J ends were trimmed by 6 bases and 6 bases, with 9 bases remaining between them. Germline V gives CDR1 ENHRY, CDR2 SYGVKD. CDR3 length: 12 residues. The CDR3 spells CAIRRGGNEQFF. The CDR3 region has the DNA TGTGCCATCAGGAGGGGAGGCAATGAGCAGTTCTTC.

J is TRBJ1-2 and V is TRBV7-2; 8 bases line up with TRBD1. J was trimmed by 4 bases and V by 5 bases; bases with no gene match: 3. The CDR3 spans 13 residues. Looked up from germline, CDR1 is SGHTA and CDR2 is FQGNSA. The DNA for the CDR3 is TGTGCCAGCAGCCAAGGACAGGGCTATGGCTACACCTTC. Translating it yields CASSQGQGYGYTF.

The chain couples TRBV7-6 to TRBJ1-3; the match to TRBD1 covers 8 bases. This CDR3 has 16 residues. V was pared by 0 bases and J by 4 bases, with 5 bases of the junction left unmatched. Germline V gene data show CDR1 as SGHVS and CDR2 as FNYEAQ. The CDR3 spells CASSLAPDRAGNTIYF. CDR3 nucleotides: TGTGCCAGCAGCTTAGCGCCGGACAGGGCCGGAAACACCATATATTTT.